These 8 T cell receptor beta chains were sequenced from one sample in a study of OX40 agonist ivuxolimab in advanced cancers. Receptors were amplified or captured by the immunoSEQ multiplex PCR assay. In its TCRdb copy, this immuneACCESS table keeps in-frame sequences only and misses some clones. Where compared with another copy, unresolved V genes explain less than half of these, and the others have no known cause. This sample is represented by 20,000 to 25,000 clones; approximately 79% of them were singletons. The ten largest clones capture over 20% of the sample. The input for sequencing was CD4+ or CD8+ T cells sorted from blood, taken in a trial of the OX40 agonist ivuxolimab. The receptors come from an adult with an advanced solid tumor such as melanoma, head and neck, liver or kidney cancer.

The rearrangement joins TRBV29-1 to TRBJ1-2; the D is unclear. The germline V and J ends were trimmed by 3 bases and 5 bases, with 16 bases remaining between them. The germline V gene encodes CDR1 SQVTM and CDR2 ANQGSEA. This CDR3 has 14 amino acids. CDR3 nucleotides: TGCAGCGTTGATTTGACCGAGAATAGTTATGGCTACACCTTC. Its protein is CSVDLTENSYGYTF.

This clone was counted a few times. The rearrangement links TRBV2 to TRBJ1-5; no clear D gene. The V gene's germline CDR1 is SNHLY and CDR2 FYNNEI. The CDR3 covers 14 residues. V was clipped by 4 bases and J by 2 bases, with 9 bases between them. The CDR3 DNA sequence: TGTGCCAGCAGTGGGAGGTACGGCAATCAGCCCCAGCATTTT. Amino acids: CASSGRYGNQPQHF.

This clone showed up many times. The chain is built from TRBV30 and TRBJ1-2; no clear D gene. Germline CDR1 is GTSNPN and CDR2 is SVGIG (reference sequence). This CDR3 contains 14 residues. V was shortened by 4 bases and J by 0 bases, with 12 bases between the two germline ends. The chain's CDR3 is CAWTHRRANYGYTF. Here the CDR3 DNA reads TGTGCCTGGACCCACCGGCGAGCTAACTATGGCTACACCTTC.

This clone turned up a few times. This rearrangement joins TRBV14 to TRBJ2-7; 7 bases map to TRBD1. The V and J ends lost 6 bases and 4 bases, in that order; junction bases with no gene match: 12. The CDR3 length is 15 residues. CDR1 and CDR2 from the germline V gene are SGHDN and FVKESK. The CDR3: CASSLDRENAYEQYF. DNA of the CDR3: TGTGCCAGCAGTCTCGACAGGGAAAATGCGTACGAGCAGTACTTC.

This sequence joins TRBV15 and TRBJ2-7; 7 positions match TRBD1. The CDR3 is 14 amino acids. CDR1 is LNHNV, CDR2 YYDKDF, per germline (reference sequence). Germline trimming cut 2 bases from V and 8 bases from J; bases unmatched to any gene: 9. Here the CDR3 DNA reads TGTGCCACCAGCAGACTTGCAGGGGGAGAGAAGCAGTACTTC. Translating it yields CATSRLAGGEKQYF.

Here the CDR3 DNA reads TGTGCCAGCAGAACCATAGCGGGGTCCTACGAGCAGTACTTC. Its protein is CASRTIAGSYEQYF. The rearrangement links TRBV6-5 to TRBJ2-7; 8 bases map to TRBD2. CDR3 length: 14 amino acids. Trimming cost V 6 bases and J 1 base; bases outside gene matches: 5. Germline-derived CDR1 and CDR2 are MNHEY and SVGAGI.

The chain carries TRBV19 and TRBJ2-2; no reliable D call. The CDR3 is 14 amino acids. Germline V gives CDR1 LNHDA, CDR2 SQIVND (reference sequence). The germline V and J ends were trimmed by 8 bases and 0 bases, with 10 bases remaining between them. Written as DNA, the CDR3 is TGTGCCAGTTCTGTCCCATCGAACACCGGGGAGCTGTTTTTT. The encoded protein is CASSVPSNTGELFF.

The chain is built from TRBV9 and TRBJ2-2; 8 bases agree with TRBD1. Germline values: CDR1 SGDLS, CDR2 YYNGEE. V was clipped by 0 bases and J by 5 bases; unmatched bases: 12. This CDR3 region has 18 residues. Here the CDR3 reads CASSVGTGFLVGTGELFF. In DNA, the CDR3 is TGTGCCAGCAGCGTAGGGACAGGGTTTTTGGTTGGAACCGGGGAGCTGTTTTTT. Full variable domain (remainder filled in from reference TRBV9 and TRBJ2-2): DSGVTQTPKHLITATGQRVTLRCSPRSGDLSVYWYQQSLDQGLQFLIQYYNGEERAKGNILERFSAQQFPDLHSELNLSSLELGDSALYFCASSVGTGFLVGTGELFFGEGSRLTVL.